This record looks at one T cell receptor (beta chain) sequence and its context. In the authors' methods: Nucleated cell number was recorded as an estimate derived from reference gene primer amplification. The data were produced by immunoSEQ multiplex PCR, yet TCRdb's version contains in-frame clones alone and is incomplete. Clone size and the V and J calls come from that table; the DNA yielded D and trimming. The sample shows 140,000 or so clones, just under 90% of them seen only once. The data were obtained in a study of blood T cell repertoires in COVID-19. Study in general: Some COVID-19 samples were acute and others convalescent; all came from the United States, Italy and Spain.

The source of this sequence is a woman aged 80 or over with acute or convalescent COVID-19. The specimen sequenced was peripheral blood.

DNA of the CDR3: TGTGCCAGTAGTCCGGACAGGGGGATTCAGCCCCAGCATTTT. The encoded protein is CASSPDRGIQPQHF. The J gene is TRBJ1-5, the V gene TRBV19, with TRBD1 matching over 10 bases. Germline values: CDR1 LNHDA, CDR2 SQIVND (reference sequence). V was pared by 5 bases and J by 6 bases, with 4 bases of the junction left unmatched. The CDR3 length is 14 residues. The full variable domain, completed using reference TRBV19 and TRBJ1-5, is DGGITQSPKYLFRKEGQNVTLSCEQNLNHDAMYWYRQDPGQGLRLIYYSQIVNDFQKGDIAEGYSVSREKKESFPLTVTSAQKNPTAFYLCASSPDRGIQPQHFGDGTRLSIL.